This T cell receptor (beta chain) was found in a study of OX40 agonist ivuxolimab in advanced cancers. The J segment lost 4 bases and the V segment lost 7 bases, leaving 13 bases of the junction unmatched. The CDR3 covers 16 residues. In germline, CDR1 is SEHNR, CDR2 FQNEAQ (reference sequence). Profiling relied on immunoSEQ multiplex PCR, and the TCRdb table lists in-frame clones only, not all of them. This sample yields about 21,000 clones, of which around 83% are seen a single time; 11% belongs to the top ten. The TCR sequence derives from an adult with an advanced solid tumor such as melanoma, head and neck, liver or kidney cancer. The material was CD4+ or CD8+ T cells sorted from blood, obtained in a trial of the OX40 agonist ivuxolimab. The chain links TRBV7-9 to TRBJ1-2; 9 bases agree with TRBD1. The CDR3 loop reads CASTQGQGYRGYGYTF. CDR3 coding DNA: TGTGCCAGCACTCAGGGACAGGGTTATCGTGGCTATGGCTACACCTTC. The full variable domain, in which reference TRBV7-9 and TRBJ1-2 provide the parts outside the CDR3, is DTGVSQNPRHKITKRGQNVTFRCDPISEHNRLYWYRQTLGQGPEFLTYFQNEAQLEKSRLLSDRFSAERPKGSFSTLEIQRTEQGDSAMYLCASTQGQGYRGYGYTFGSGTRLTVV.